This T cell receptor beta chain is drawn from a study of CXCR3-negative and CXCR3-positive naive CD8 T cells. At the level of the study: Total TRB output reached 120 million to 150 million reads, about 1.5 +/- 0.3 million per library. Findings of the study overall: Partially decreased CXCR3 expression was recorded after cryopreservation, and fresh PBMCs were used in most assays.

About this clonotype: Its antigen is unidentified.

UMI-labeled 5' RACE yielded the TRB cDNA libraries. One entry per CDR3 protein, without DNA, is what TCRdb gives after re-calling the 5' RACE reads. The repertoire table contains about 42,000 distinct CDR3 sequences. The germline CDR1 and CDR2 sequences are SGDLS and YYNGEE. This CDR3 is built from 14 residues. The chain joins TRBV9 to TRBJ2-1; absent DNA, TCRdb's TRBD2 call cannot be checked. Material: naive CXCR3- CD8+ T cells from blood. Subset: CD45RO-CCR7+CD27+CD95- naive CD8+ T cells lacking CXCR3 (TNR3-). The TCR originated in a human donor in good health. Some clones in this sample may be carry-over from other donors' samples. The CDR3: CASSPQRGGYEQFF.